The rows below give T cell receptor beta chains drawn from one sample of a study of blood T cells in healthy people across ages. From the 5' RACE reads, TCRdb called clonotypes with MiXCR, one entry per CDR3 protein. The table includes approximately 800,000 distinct CDR3 sequences, 20% to 25% detected once. The data also belong to a second study, concerning T cells of mothers and their children.

The specimen was blood. These receptors were taken from a boy under 18 in good health. CDR3s include the opening cysteine and the closing phenylalanine or tryptophan. A D gene is named only where the DNA matches it firmly. Size is omitted from some rows. Given values are once, few, many or a class for expanded clones.

d_call j_call v_call clone_size cdr3_nt cdr3_aa
TRBD2 TRBJ2-5 TRBV4-1 . TGCGCCAGCAGCCAAGATAATTCCCGGACTAGTCCACTGCACGAGACCCAGTACTTC CASSQDNSRTSPLHETQYF
TRBD1 TRBJ2-7 TRBV29-1 . TGCAGCGTCGAGAACTACGGGACAGGGGGGTGGGAGCAGTACTTC CSVENYGTGGWEQYF
TRBD2 TRBJ2-4 TRBV20-1 . TGCAGTGCTAGGTGGGCGGGAGGGGGTTTCAAAAACATTCAGTACTTC CSARWAGGGFKNIQYF
TRBD2 TRBJ2-7 TRBV7-6 . TGTGCCAGCAGCTTAGAGGCGGGAGGGCCCTACGAGCAGTACTTC CASSLEAGGPYEQYF
TRBD2 TRBJ2-7 TRBV20-1 . TGCAGTGCTAGCGGTAGCGGGAGGGGCTCCTACGAGCAGTACTTC CSASGSGRGSYEQYF
. TRBJ1-4 TRBV6-5 few TGTGCCAGCAGTTACTCACCAAACAGGGACGGTGAAAAACTGTTTTTT CASSYSPNRDGEKLFF
. TRBJ1-1 TRBV19 . TGTGCCAGTAGTATTATGTCCGGGGGTACTGAAGCTTTCTTT CASSIMSGGTEAFF
. TRBJ1-4 TRBV4-2 . TGTGCCAGCAGCCAAGAAATAATTGGAGGGGGGAATGAAAAACTGTTTTTT CASSQEIIGGGNEKLFF
. TRBJ1-6 TRBV6-5 . TGTGCCAGCAGCCGGGCCAAAAGGGTCGGATCACCCCTCCACTTT CASSRAKRVGSPLHF
. TRBJ2-2 TRBV7-8 . TGTGCCAGCAGCCAAACAGCGAACACCGGGGAGCTGTTTTTT CASSQTANTGELFF
TRBD1 TRBJ2-5 TRBV29-1 . TGCAGCGCTACAGGGGCCCAAGAGACCCAGTACTTC CSATGAQETQYF
TRBD2 TRBJ2-7 TRBV6-2/TRBV6-3 . TGTGCCAGCAAAGTTCAAGGCGGGAGCTCCTACGAGCAGTACTTC CASKVQGGSSYEQYF
. TRBJ1-4 TRBV28 few TGTGCCAGCACTTCACTGGGGGGCGAGAACGGAAAACTGTTTTTT CASTSLGGENGKLFF
. TRBJ2-5 TRBV20-1 few TGCAGTGCTGGAAAGCCCCCGGAGGGGGAGACCCAGTACTTC CSAGKPPEGETQYF
TRBD2 TRBJ2-5 TRBV28 . TGTGCCAGCAGTTTAAGACTAGCGGGGGGCCAAGAGACCCAGTACTTC CASSLRLAGGQETQYF
TRBD1 TRBJ2-3 TRBV27 . TGTGCCAGCAGTTCGACAGGGGCTGAGGATACGCAGTATTTT CASSSTGAEDTQYF
TRBD1 TRBJ1-1 TRBV7-2 . TGTGCCAGCAGCTCGACAGGGGGCAAGGCTGAAGCTTTCTTT CASSSTGGKAEAFF
. TRBJ2-7 TRBV9 . TGTGCCAGCAGCGTGGGGACGACGGCCGGCTACGAGCAGTACTTC CASSVGTTAGYEQYF
. TRBJ2-2 TRBV10-2 few TGCGCCAGCAGACAAAACCGGGCGTACACCGGGGAGCTGTTTTTT CASRQNRAYTGELFF
. TRBJ2-1 TRBV5-1 . TGCGCCAGCAGCTTGGAAGGGGCAGATGGCAATGAGCAGTTCTTC CASSLEGADGNEQFF
. TRBJ2-3 TRBV5-1 . TGCGCCAGCAGCTTGTCGGCAGGGAGCGCCGATACGCAGTATTTT CASSLSAGSADTQYF
. TRBJ2-2 TRBV20-1 once TGCAGTGCTAGAGGGGCGGGGACGAACACCGGGGAGCTGTTTTTT CSARGAGTNTGELFF
. TRBJ2-4 TRBV5-4 . TGTGCCAGCAGCTTTCGAATGGAGGGCCACATTCAGTACTTC CASSFRMEGHIQYF
TRBD1 TRBJ1-2 TRBV4-3 . TGCGCCAGCAGCCGAACGACAGGGGGCGCCGACTATGGCTACACCTTC CASSRTTGGADYGYTF
. TRBJ1-2 TRBV27 . TGTGCCAGCAGTTCACGGGGACGGGAGGTGGATGGCTACACCTTC CASSSRGREVDGYTF
TRBD1 TRBJ1-1 TRBV5-1 few TGCGCCAGCAGCCATGGACAGGGGCTGAACACTGAAGCTTTCTTT CASSHGQGLNTEAFF
. TRBJ2-5 TRBV7-9 . TGTGCCAGCAGCGTAGGGGCAGAGCAGTACTTC CASSVGAEQYF
. TRBJ1-2 TRBV6-6 few TGTGCCAGCACGGGGGCGATGACTGGCTACACCTTC CASTGAMTGYTF
. TRBJ1-2 TRBV28 few TGTGCCAGCAGTTTCGAAGGGGGTTACACCTTC CASSFEGGYTF
. TRBJ2-6 TRBV7-9 . TGTGCCAGCAGCCCTCTTCGGGCTGGGGCCAACGTCCTGACTTTC CASSPLRAGANVLTF
. TRBJ1-2 TRBV3-1 . TGTGCCAGCAGCCCGTCTGGACGGATCACTAACTATGGCTACACCTTC CASSPSGRITNYGYTF
TRBD1 TRBJ1-1 TRBV7-9 . TGTGCCAGCAGCGGCGTGACAGGGGCCTTCACTGAAGCTTTCTTT CASSGVTGAFTEAFF
. TRBJ2-3 TRBV4-2 few TGTGCCAGCAGCCAAGGGGAGGAACCGGGACTGGCTAGCACAGATACGCAGTATTTT CASSQGEEPGLASTDTQYF
. TRBJ2-6 TRBV7-9 few TGTGCCAGCAGCCGGGACACTGGTCGGTCTGGGGCCAACGTCCTGACTTTC CASSRDTGRSGANVLTF
. TRBJ1-1 TRBV7-9 . TGTGCCAGCAGCTTAGCGCGGGGTCTGAGGACTGAAGCTTTCTTT CASSLARGLRTEAFF
. TRBJ1-2 TRBV12-3/TRBV12-4 few TGTGCCAGCAGTCTTGACGGCACTGCGGTAGGCTACACCTTC CASSLDGTAVGYTF
TRBD1 TRBJ1-5 TRBV2 . TGTGCCAGCGGGGGACAGGGACTACAGCCCCAGCATTTT CASGGQGLQPQHF
TRBD1 TRBJ2-4 TRBV19 . TGTGCCAGTAGCCAGGGGGCGACGTCCAAAAACATTCAGTACTTC CASSQGATSKNIQYF
TRBD1 TRBJ1-6 TRBV28 . TGTGCCAGCGCACCTACCGGGACAGGGTTCTCTCCCTATAATTCACCCCTCCACTTT CASAPTGTGFSPYNSPLHF
. TRBJ1-5 TRBV4-3 . TGCGCCAGCAGCCGCCAGACGGGTAGCAATCAGCCCCAGCATTTT CASSRQTGSNQPQHF
. TRBJ1-4 TRBV7-9 few TGTGCCAGCAGCTCGAATGCGGGGGGCGACGAAAAACTGTTTTTT CASSSNAGGDEKLFF
. TRBJ1-5 TRBV19 few TGTGCCAGTAGTATAGATGCGGGCAATCAGCCCCAGCATTTT CASSIDAGNQPQHF
. TRBJ1-5 TRBV7-2 . TGTGCCAGCAGCTTAGAGGGTTGGAGCAATCAGCCCCAGCATTTT CASSLEGWSNQPQHF
TRBD2 TRBJ2-3 TRBV27 . TGTGCCAGCAGTTTATTGACGGGGGGAAACGGGGATACGCAGTATTTT CASSLLTGGNGDTQYF
. TRBJ2-3 TRBV12-3/TRBV12-4 . TGTGCCAGCACCCCTTTTCCTAGCGGCACAGATACGCAGTATTTT CASTPFPSGTDTQYF
. TRBJ2-5 TRBV18 . TGTGCCAGCTCACCGGTTGTCCGGGAGACCCAGTACTTC CASSPVVRETQYF
. TRBJ2-7 TRBV3-1 . TGTGCCAGCAGCCAAGATCTTGGCCTCTCCTACGAGCAGTACTTC CASSQDLGLSYEQYF
. TRBJ1-1 TRBV10-3 few TGTGCCATCAGACCGTCGGGGGGCGCGAGTGAAGCTTTCTTT CAIRPSGGASEAFF